This T cell receptor beta chain was sequenced in a study of OX40 agonist ivuxolimab in advanced cancers. Unmatched junction bases numbered 7, after V lost 2 bases and J lost 4 bases. CDR1 is SGHKS and CDR2 is YYEKEE in the germline V gene (reference sequence). The CDR3 extends over 16 amino acids. Assay: immunoSEQ multiplex PCR; the TCRdb copy retains only in-frame clones and omits some. The sample includes approximately 44,000 clones, 75% to 85% of them seen just once. This clone was seen a single time. Sequencing was performed on CD4+ or CD8+ T cells sorted from blood, taken in a trial of the OX40 agonist ivuxolimab. V and J are TRBV5-5 and TRBJ2-1; 9 bases map to TRBD2. The receptor was isolated from an adult with an advanced solid tumor such as melanoma, head and neck, liver or kidney cancer. CDR3 nucleotides: TGTGCCAGCAGCTTAGTGCAGCGGGAGGCTTACAATGAGCAGTTCTTC. The encoded protein is CASSLVQREAYNEQFF.